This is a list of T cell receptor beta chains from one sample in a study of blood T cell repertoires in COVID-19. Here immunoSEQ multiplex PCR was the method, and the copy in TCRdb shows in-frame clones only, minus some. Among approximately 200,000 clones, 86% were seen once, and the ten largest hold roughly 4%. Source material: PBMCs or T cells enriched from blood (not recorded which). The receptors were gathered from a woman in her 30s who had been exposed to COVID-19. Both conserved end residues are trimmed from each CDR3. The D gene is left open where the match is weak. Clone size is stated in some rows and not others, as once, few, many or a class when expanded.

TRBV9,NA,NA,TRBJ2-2,ASSVATGFGELF
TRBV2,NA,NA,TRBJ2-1,ASGGGDYNEQF
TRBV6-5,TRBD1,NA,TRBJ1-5,ASSRTGGANQPQH
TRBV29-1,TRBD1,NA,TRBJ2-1,SVGAGQGYNEQF
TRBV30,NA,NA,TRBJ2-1,AWSISVDFYNEQF
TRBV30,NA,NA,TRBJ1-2,AWRATGKRDGYT
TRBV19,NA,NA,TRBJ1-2,ASSEQGSYGYT
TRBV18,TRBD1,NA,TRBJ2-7,ASSSDRVEQY
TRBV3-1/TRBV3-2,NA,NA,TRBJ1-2,ASSQATGNYGYT
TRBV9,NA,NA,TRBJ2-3,ASSVRAIQGFGGDTQY
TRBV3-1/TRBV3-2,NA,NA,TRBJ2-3,ASSHGGADTQY
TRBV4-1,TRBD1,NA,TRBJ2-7,ATSGQVYSYEQY
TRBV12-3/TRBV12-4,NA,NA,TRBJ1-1,ASSLNGVTEAF
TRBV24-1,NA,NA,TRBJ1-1,ATNKGENTEAF
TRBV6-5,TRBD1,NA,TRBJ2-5,ASRWGTGDQETQY
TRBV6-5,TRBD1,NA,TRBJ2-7,ASSYGDRLYEQY
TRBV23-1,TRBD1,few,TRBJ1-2,ASSYRGKSDWGGPGSFYGYT
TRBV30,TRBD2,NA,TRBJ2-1,AWMLAGGQEQF
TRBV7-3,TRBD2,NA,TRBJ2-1,ASSLDRGDHNEQF
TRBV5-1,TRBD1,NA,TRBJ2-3,ASIGTGAVWNTDTQY
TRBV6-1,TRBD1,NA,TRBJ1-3,ASTEWGQGALGNTIY
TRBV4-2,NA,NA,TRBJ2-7,ASSQELLYEQY
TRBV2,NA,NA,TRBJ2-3,ASSEGGARGTDTQY
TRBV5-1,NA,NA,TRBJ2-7,ASSLGVGHYEQY
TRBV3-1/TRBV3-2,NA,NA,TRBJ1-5,ASSQEGRGNQPQH
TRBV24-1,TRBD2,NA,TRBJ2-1,ATAGSQRGASNEQF
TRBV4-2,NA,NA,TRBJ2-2,ASSQDWSSEGGELF
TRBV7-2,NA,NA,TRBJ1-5,ASSPSSNQPQH
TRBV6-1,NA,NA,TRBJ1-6,ASSATVFPMNSPLH
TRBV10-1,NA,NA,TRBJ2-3,ASSGSGTQY
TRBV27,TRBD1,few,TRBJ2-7,ASSLSAGTGFEQY
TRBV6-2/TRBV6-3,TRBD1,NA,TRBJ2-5,ASSSNRGRETQY
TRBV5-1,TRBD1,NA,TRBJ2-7,ASSGTGTGLPYEQY
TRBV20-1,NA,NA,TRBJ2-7,SAEGDYEQY
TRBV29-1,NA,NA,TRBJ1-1,SSLEATEAF
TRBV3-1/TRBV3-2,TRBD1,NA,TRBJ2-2,ASSQTGVGTGELF
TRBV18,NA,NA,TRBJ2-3,ASSSQAGASTDTQY
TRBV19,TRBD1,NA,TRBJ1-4,ASTRKLRGFGEKLF
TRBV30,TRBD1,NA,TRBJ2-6,AWSKGAPGANVLT
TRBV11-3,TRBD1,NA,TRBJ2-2,ASSRIGTGQNTGELF
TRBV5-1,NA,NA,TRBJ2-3,ASSLVTRHGDTQY
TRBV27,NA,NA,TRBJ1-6,ASSPLTGLNSPLH
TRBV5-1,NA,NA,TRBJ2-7,ASSLAGGSYEQY
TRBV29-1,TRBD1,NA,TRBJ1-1,SVESRGQGTEAF
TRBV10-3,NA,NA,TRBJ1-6,AISGTDPPLH
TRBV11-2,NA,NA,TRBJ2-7,ASRLSRVHEQY
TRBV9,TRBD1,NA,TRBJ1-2,ASSVNLQGANYGYT